This is a list of T cell receptor beta chains from one sample in a study of cytomegalovirus exposure and HLA in healthy donors. Assay: immunoSEQ multiplex PCR; the TCRdb copy retains only in-frame clones and omits some. The table lists about 210,000 clones, about four fifths of them singletons. The sequencing input was PBMCs. All receptors come from a man aged 35 to 55 in good health and CMV-seropositive. Both conserved end residues are part of each CDR3. D genes are given only for firm matches. Rows give clone size only sometimes, using once, few, many, or a class for an expanded clone.

TRBV5-5	TRBJ1-2	.	.	CASSLGAGGYGYTF	TGTGCCAGCAGCTTGGGCGCCGGTGGCTATGGCTACACCTTC
TRBV15	TRBJ1-2	TRBD1	.	CATSAGTGSSGYTF	TGTGCCACCAGCGCCGGGACAGGGAGCAGCGGCTACACCTTC
TRBV4-1	TRBJ2-1	TRBD2	.	CASSSVGRLAGHNEQFF	TGCGCCAGCAGCTCAGTAGGTAGACTAGCGGGACACAATGAGCAGTTCTTC
TRBV7-9	TRBJ2-7	.	few	CSSSLGSSQGGGEQYF	TGTTCCAGCAGCTTAGGTTCGAGCCAGGGCGGTGGTGAGCAGTACTTC
TRBV10-2	TRBJ2-1	TRBD2	.	CASSRTSGVSYNEQFF	TGCGCCAGCAGCAGGACTAGCGGGGTCTCCTACAATGAGCAGTTCTTC
TRBV10-3	TRBJ2-1	.	.	CAISESTELWNEQFF	TGTGCCATCAGTGAGTCTACAGAGCTCTGGAATGAGCAGTTCTTC
TRBV19	TRBJ1-2	TRBD1	.	CASSILRDSSYGYTF	TGTGCCAGTAGTATACTCCGGGACAGCTCCTATGGCTACACCTTC
TRBV7-9	TRBJ1-2	TRBD1	few	CASSRDRALNYGYTF	TGTGCCAGCAGCCGGGACAGGGCTCTCAACTATGGCTACACCTTC
TRBV5-4	TRBJ1-5	.	.	CASSFGENQPQHF	TGTGCCAGCAGCTTCGGGGAGAATCAGCCCCAGCATTTT
TRBV19	TRBJ2-1	.	.	CASQPGNNEQFF	TGTGCCAGCCAGCCAGGGAACAATGAGCAGTTCTTC
TRBV6-1	TRBJ2-7	.	.	CASAGSYEQYF	TGTGCCAGCGCGGGGTCCTACGAGCAGTACTTC
TRBV19	TRBJ1-1	.	.	CASTLDTEAFF	TGTGCCAGTACCCTAGACACTGAAGCTTTCTTT
TRBV6-5	TRBJ1-1	.	.	CASSYSVRSMNTEAFF	TGTGCCAGCAGTTACTCGGTCCGGTCTATGAACACTGAAGCTTTCTTT
TRBV28	TRBJ2-1	TRBD2	.	CASSLASGSQEQFF	TGTGCCAGCAGTTTGGCTAGCGGGAGTCAAGAGCAGTTCTTC
TRBV9	TRBJ2-1	TRBD2	.	CASSVGGLAGNNEQFF	TGTGCCAGCAGCGTTGGGGGGCTAGCGGGAAACAATGAGCAGTTCTTC
TRBV27	TRBJ2-1	TRBD2	.	CASGRAGTYNEQFF	TGTGCCAGCGGGAGGGCCGGAACCTACAATGAGCAGTTCTTC
TRBV29-1	TRBJ2-3	.	.	CSLQGTDTQYF	TGCAGCCTTCAGGGGACAGATACGCAGTATTTT
TRBV29-1	TRBJ2-3	TRBD2	.	CSVSPGLAGVGDTQYF	TGCAGCGTTTCCCCCGGACTAGCGGGAGTGGGGGATACGCAGTATTTT
TRBV25-1	TRBJ2-1	.	.	CANAIKMWQISGNEQFF	TGTGCCAACGCGATTAAAATGTGGCAGATAAGCGGGAATGAGCAGTTCTTC
TRBV7-9	TRBJ2-1	.	.	CASSSLVFGEQFF	TGTGCCAGCAGCTCTCTTGTTTTTGGCGAGCAGTTCTTC
TRBV4-1	TRBJ2-3	TRBD2	once	CASRPGTGREGRDTQYF	TGCGCCAGCAGGCCAGGGACGGGGCGGGAGGGGAGAGATACGCAGTATTTT
TRBV6-6	TRBJ2-1	.	few	CASSWLGRDEQFF	TGTGCCAGCAGTTGGCTAGGCAGAGATGAGCAGTTCTTC
TRBV6-5	TRBJ1-2	.	.	CASSEGPNYGYTF	TGTGCCAGCAGTGAGGGCCCAAACTATGGCTACACCTTC
TRBV6-5	TRBJ1-5	TRBD1	.	CASSLGQGAGPQHF	TGTGCCAGCAGCCTGGGACAGGGGGCTGGGCCCCAGCATTTT
TRBV5-1	TRBJ1-1	.	once	CASSHEGDTEAFF	TGCGCCAGCAGCCACGAGGGGGACACTGAAGCTTTCTTT
TRBV15	TRBJ2-1	.	.	CATTPEGVLYNEQFF	TGTGCCACCACCCCGGAGGGAGTTCTCTACAATGAGCAGTTCTTC
TRBV11-2	TRBJ2-1	TRBD2	.	CASSLVLAENNEQFF	TGTGCCAGCAGCTTAGTACTAGCGGAAAACAATGAGCAGTTCTTC
TRBV27	TRBJ1-1	.	.	CASSLQGSTEAFF	TGTGCCAGCAGTTTACAGGGGAGCACTGAAGCTTTCTTT
TRBV29-1	TRBJ1-1	.	.	CSAGQGKTEAFF	TGCAGCGCCGGGCAGGGTAAAACTGAAGCTTTCTTT
TRBV6-4	TRBJ2-3	TRBD2	.	CASSESGRGTDTQYF	TGTGCCAGCAGTGAGAGCGGGAGAGGGACAGATACGCAGTATTTT
TRBV14	TRBJ1-1	.	.	CASSPEVYRTEAFF	TGTGCCAGCAGCCCGGAGGTATATCGGACTGAAGCTTTCTTT
TRBV5-4	TRBJ2-1	.	.	CASSLQGGHNEQFF	TGTGCCAGCAGCTTGCAGGGGGGTCACAATGAGCAGTTCTTC
TRBV6-6	TRBJ2-4	.	few	CASSTGLDIQYF	TGTGCCAGCAGTACCGGGTTAGACATTCAGTACTTC
TRBV18	TRBJ2-2	TRBD2	.	CASSIAGSNTGELFF	TGTGCCAGCTCAATAGCGGGATCGAACACCGGGGAGCTGTTTTTT